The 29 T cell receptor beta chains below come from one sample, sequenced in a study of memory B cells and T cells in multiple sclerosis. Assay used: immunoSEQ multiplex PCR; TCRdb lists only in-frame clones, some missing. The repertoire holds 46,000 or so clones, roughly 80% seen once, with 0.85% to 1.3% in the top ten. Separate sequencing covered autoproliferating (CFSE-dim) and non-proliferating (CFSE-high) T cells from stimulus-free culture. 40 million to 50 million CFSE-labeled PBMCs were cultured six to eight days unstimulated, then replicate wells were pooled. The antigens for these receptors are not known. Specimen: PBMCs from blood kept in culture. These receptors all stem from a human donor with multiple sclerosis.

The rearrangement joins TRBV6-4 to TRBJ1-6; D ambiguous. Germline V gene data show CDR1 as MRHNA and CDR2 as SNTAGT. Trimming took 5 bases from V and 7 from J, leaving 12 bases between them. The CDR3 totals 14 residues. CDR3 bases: TGTGCCAGCAGTTACGCTATACCCAATTCACCCCTCCACTTT. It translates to CASSYAIPNSPLHF.

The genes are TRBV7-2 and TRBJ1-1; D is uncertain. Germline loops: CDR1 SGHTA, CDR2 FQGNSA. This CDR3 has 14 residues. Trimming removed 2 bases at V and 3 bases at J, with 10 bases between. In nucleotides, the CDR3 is TGTGCCAGCAGCTTATGGGTGGATGACACTGAAGCTTTCTTT. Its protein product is CASSLWVDDTEAFF.

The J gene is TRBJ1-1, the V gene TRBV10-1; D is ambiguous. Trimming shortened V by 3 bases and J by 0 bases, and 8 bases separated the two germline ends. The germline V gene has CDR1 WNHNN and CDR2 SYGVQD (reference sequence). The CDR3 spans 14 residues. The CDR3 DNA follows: TGCGCCAGCAGTGACCTTAGCCTGAACACTGAAGCTTTCTTT. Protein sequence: CASSDLSLNTEAFF.

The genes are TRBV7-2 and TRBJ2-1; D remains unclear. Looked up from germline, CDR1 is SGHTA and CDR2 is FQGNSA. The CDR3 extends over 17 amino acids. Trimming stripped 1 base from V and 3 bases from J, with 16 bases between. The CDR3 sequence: CASSLDIGRRVYNEQFF. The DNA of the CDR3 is TGTGCCAGCAGCTTAGACATCGGCAGGCGCGTCTACAATGAGCAGTTCTTC.

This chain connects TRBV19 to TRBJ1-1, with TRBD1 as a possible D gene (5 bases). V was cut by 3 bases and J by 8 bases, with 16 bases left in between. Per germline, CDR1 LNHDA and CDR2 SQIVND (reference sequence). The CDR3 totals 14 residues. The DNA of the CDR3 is TGTGCCAGTAGTATTAGTGGAGGGGTTGGCGAAGCTTTCTTT. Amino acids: CASSISGGVGEAFF.

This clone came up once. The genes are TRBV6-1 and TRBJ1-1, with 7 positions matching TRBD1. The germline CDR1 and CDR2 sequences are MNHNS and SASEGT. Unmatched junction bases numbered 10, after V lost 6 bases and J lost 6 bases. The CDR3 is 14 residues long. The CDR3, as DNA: TGTGCCAGCAGACCCACGGACAGGATACCTGAAGCTTTCTTT. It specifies CASRPTDRIPEAFF.

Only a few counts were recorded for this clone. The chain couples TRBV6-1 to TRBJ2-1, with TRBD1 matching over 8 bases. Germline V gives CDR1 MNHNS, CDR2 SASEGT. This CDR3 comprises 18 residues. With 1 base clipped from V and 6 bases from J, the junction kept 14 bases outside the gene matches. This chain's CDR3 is CASSEGTGFGVFLNEQFF. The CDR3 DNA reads TGTGCCAGCAGTGAAGGGACAGGGTTTGGGGTGTTTCTCAATGAGCAGTTCTTC.

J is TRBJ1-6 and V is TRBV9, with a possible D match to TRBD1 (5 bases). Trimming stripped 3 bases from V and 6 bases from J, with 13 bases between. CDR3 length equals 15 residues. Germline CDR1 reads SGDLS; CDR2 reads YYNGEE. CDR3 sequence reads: CASSARDGRNSPLHF. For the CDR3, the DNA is TGTGCCAGCAGCGCCCGGGACGGACGTAATTCACCCCTCCACTTT.

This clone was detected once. The CDR3 is CASSLGQGALHEAFF. In DNA form, the CDR3 reads TGCGCCAGCAGCTTGGGACAGGGCGCCCTCCATGAAGCTTTCTTT. The genes are TRBV5-1 and TRBJ1-1; TRBD1 matches 7 bases. This CDR3 is 15 amino acids long. After removal of 0 bases from V and 7 bases from J, the junction contained 9 bases not matched to a gene. The germline V gene has CDR1 SGHRS and CDR2 YFSETQ.

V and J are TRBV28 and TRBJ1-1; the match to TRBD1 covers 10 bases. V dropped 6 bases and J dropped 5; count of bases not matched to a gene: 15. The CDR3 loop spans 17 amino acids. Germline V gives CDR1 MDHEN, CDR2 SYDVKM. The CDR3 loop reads CASSSARDRGRETEAFF. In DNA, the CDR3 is TGTGCCAGCAGCTCCGCACGGGACAGGGGACGAGAGACTGAAGCTTTCTTT.

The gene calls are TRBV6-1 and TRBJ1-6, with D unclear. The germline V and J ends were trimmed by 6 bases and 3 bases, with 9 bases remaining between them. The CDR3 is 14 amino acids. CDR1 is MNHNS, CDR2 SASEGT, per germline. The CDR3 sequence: CASSREGYNSPLHF. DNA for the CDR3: TGTGCCAGCAGCCGCGAGGGCTATAATTCACCCCTCCACTTT.

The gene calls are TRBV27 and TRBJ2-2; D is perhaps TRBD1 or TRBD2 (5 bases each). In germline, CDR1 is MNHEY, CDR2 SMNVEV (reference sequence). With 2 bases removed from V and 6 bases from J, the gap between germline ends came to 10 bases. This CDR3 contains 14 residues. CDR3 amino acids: CASSLEGYAGELFF. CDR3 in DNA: TGTGCCAGCAGTTTAGAGGGGTACGCCGGGGAGCTGTTTTTT.

CDR3 in DNA: TGCGCCAGCAGCCCCCGTCTCGGCAGCCAAGAGACCCAGTACTTC. Protein sequence: CASSPRLGSQETQYF. The rearrangement links TRBV4-3 to TRBJ2-5; D is ambiguous. This CDR3 has 15 amino acids. Trimming took 4 bases from V and 1 from J, leaving 13 bases between them. The germline V gene has CDR1 LGHNA and CDR2 YSLEER.

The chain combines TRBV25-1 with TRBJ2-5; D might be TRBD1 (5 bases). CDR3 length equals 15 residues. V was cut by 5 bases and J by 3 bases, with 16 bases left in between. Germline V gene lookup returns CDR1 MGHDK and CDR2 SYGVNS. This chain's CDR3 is CASSTQGVIEETQYF. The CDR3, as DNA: TGTGCCAGCAGTACCCAGGGTGTCATAGAAGAGACCCAGTACTTC.

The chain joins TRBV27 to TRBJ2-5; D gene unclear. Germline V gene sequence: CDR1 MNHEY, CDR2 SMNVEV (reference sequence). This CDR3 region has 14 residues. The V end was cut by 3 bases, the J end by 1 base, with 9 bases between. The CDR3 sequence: CASSLGSFQETQYF. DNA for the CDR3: TGTGCCAGCAGTTTGGGCAGCTTCCAAGAGACCCAGTACTTC.

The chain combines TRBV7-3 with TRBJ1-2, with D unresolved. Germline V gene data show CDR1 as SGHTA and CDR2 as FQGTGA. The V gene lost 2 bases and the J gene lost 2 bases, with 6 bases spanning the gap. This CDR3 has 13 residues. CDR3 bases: TGTGCCAGCAGCTTAGGGGTAAACTATGGCTACACCTTC. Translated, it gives CASSLGVNYGYTF.

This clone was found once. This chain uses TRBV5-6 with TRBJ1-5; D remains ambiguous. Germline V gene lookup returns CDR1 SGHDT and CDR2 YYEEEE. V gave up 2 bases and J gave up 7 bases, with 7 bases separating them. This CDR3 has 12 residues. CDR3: CASSLWQQPQHF. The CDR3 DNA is TGTGCCAGCAGCTTATGGCAACAGCCCCAGCATTTT.

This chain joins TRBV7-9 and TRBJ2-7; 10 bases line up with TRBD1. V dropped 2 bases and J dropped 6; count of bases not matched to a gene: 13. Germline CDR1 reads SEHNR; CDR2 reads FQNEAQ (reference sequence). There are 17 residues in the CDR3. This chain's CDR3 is CASSLPLRDRGTGEQYF. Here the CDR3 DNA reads TGTGCCAGCAGCTTACCACTCCGGGACAGGGGAACAGGCGAGCAGTACTTC.

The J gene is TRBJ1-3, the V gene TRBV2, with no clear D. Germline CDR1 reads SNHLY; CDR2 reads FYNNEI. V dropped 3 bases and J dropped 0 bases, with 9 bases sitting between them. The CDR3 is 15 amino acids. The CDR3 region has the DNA TGTGCCAGCAGTGATGGTAGGCGCTCTGGAAACACCATATATTTT. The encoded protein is CASSDGRRSGNTIYF. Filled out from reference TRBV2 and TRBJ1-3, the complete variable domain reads EPEVTQTPSHQVTQMGQEVILRCVPISNHLYFYWYRQILGQKVEFLVSFYNNEISEKSEIFDDQFSVERPDGSNFTLKIRSTKLEDSAMYFCASSDGRRSGNTIYFGEGSWLTVV.

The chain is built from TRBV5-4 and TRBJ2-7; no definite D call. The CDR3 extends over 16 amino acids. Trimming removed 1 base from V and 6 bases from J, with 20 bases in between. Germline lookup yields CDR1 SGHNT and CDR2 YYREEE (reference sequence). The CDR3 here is CASSLRVSTYTREQYF. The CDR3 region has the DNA TGTGCCAGCAGCTTGCGGGTTAGCACGTATACCCGCGAGCAGTACTTC.

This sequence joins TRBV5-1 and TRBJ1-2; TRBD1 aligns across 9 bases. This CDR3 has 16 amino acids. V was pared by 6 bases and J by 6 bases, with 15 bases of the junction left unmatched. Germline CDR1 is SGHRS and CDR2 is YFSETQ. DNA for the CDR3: TGCGCCAGCACCTCGGGGACAGGGAAAGTATTCAATGGCTACACCTTC. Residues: CASTSGTGKVFNGYTF.

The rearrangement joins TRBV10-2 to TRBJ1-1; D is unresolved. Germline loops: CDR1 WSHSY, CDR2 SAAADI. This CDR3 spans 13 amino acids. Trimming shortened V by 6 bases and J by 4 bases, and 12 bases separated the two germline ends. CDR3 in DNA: TGCGCCAGCAGGAATGGGTATGCCACTGAAGCTTTCTTT. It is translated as CASRNGYATEAFF.

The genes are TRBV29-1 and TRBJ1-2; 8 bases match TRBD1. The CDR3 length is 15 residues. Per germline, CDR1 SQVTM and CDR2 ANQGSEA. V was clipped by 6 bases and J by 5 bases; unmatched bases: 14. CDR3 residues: CSVSGRGQAIYGYTF. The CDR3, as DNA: TGCAGCGTATCCGGGAGGGGACAGGCGATATATGGCTACACCTTC.

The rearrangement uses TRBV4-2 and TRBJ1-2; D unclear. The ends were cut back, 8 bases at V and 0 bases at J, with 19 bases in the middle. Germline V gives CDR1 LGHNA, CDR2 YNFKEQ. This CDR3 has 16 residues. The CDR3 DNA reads TGTGCCAGCGGCGTAACTTTCCAGGAGCCTAACTATGGCTACACCTTC. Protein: CASGVTFQEPNYGYTF.

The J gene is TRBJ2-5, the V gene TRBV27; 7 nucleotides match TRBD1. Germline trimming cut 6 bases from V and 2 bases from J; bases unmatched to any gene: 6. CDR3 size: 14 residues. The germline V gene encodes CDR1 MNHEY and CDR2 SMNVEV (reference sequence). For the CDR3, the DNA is TGTGCCAGCAGATCCTACAGGGGACAAGAGACCCAGTACTTC. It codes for CASRSYRGQETQYF.

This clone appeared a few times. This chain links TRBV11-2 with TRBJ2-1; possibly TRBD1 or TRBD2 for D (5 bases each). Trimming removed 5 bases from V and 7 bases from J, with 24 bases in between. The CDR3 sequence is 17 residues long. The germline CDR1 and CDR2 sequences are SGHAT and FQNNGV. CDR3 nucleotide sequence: TGTGCCAGCAGCCAACCAGGGCGGGCCCTGCGGAGAAATGAGCAGTTCTTC. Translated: CASSQPGRALRRNEQFF.

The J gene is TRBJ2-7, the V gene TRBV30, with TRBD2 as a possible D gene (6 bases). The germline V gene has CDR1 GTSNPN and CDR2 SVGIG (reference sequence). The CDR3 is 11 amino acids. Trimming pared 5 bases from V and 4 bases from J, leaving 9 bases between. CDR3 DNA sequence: TGTGCCTGGGAGGGAGGATACGAGCAGTACTTC. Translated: CAWEGGYEQYF.

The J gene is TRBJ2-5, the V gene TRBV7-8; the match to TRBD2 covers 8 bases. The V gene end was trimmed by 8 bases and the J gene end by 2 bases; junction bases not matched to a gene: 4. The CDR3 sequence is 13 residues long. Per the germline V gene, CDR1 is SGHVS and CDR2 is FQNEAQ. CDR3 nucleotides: TGTGCCAGCTTCGGGGGGGGGCAAGAGACCCAGTACTTC. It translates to CASFGGGQETQYF.

The CDR3 bases are TGTGCCAGCAGACCCGGACCGCTAAATTCACCCCTCCACTTT. Residues: CASRPGPLNSPLHF. The chain recombines TRBV4-2 with TRBJ1-6; no definite D call. V shed 6 bases and J shed 7 bases, with 13 bases lying between them. The CDR3 is 14 residues long. Germline lookup yields CDR1 LGHNA and CDR2 YNFKEQ.